This passage covers 26 T cell receptor beta chains from one sample sequenced in a study of cytomegalovirus exposure and HLA in healthy donors. The PCR made use of 60 Vbeta and 13 Jbeta primers. Method: immunoSEQ multiplex PCR; TCRdb's copy keeps in-frame clones and lacks some. The sample holds 95,000 to 150,000 clones, approximately 81% seen once. Sequences were obtained from PBMCs. The receptor source for this set is a man between 18 and 35 years old in good health and CMV-seropositive.

V usage is TRBV4-3 and J usage is TRBJ2-7; 10 bases map to TRBD2. The CDR3 is 18 residues long. Trimming at V came to 0 bases and at J to 2 bases, leaving 10 bases not matched to a gene. Germline V gene lookup returns CDR1 LGHNA and CDR2 YSLEER. CDR3 DNA: TGCGCCAGCAGCCAAGATCGGTTGGCTAGCGGGAGTGCCTACGAGCAGTACTTC. Amino acid sequence: CASSQDRLASGSAYEQYF.

The chain recombines TRBV18 with TRBJ2-2, with D possibly being TRBD1 (5 bases). V lost 0 bases to trimming and J lost 2 bases, with 13 bases between them. The CDR3 is 17 residues long. The germline gives CDR1 KGHSH, CDR2 LQKENI. For the CDR3, the DNA is TGTGCCAGCTCACCACCCGTGTCTCAGGGAAACACCGGGGAGCTGTTTTTT. Protein: CASSPPVSQGNTGELFF.

The rearrangement uses TRBV27 and TRBJ2-7, with TRBD1 matching 8 bases. The CDR3 runs to 14 residues. V dropped 6 bases and J dropped 3; count of bases not matched to a gene: 7. The germline V gene has CDR1 MNHEY and CDR2 SMNVEV (reference sequence). The CDR3, as DNA: TGTGCCAGCAGAGTAGGACAGGGAGTCTACGAGCAGTACTTC. It codes for CASRVGQGVYEQYF.

This sequence joins TRBV10-3 and TRBJ2-3; 10 positions agree with TRBD2. Germline CDR1 is ENHRY and CDR2 is SYGVKD. Losses at the gene ends were 5 bases for V and 5 bases for J; bases not matched to a gene: 10. This CDR3 is 16 amino acids long. CDR3 region: CAISPGATSGVDTQYF. Written as DNA, the CDR3 is TGTGCCATCAGTCCAGGGGCTACTAGCGGGGTAGATACGCAGTATTTT.

This chain links TRBV19 with TRBJ1-5; TRBD1 matches 7 bases. The J segment lost 5 bases and the V segment lost 6 bases, leaving 7 bases of the junction unmatched. The germline V gene has CDR1 LNHDA and CDR2 SQIVND (reference sequence). This CDR3 contains 14 residues. In DNA form, the CDR3 reads TGTGCCAGTAGCAATGACAGGGCCCATCAGCCCCAGCATTTT. Translated, it gives CASSNDRAHQPQHF.

The V and J genes are TRBV5-1 and TRBJ2-7; maybe TRBD1 (5 bases). In germline, CDR1 is SGHRS, CDR2 YFSETQ. Trimming left V 2 bases short and J 3 bases short, with 9 bases between. CDR3 size: 13 residues. The CDR3 here is CASSLQDNYEQYF. The DNA for the CDR3 is TGCGCCAGCAGCTTACAGGACAACTACGAGCAGTACTTC.

Regarding this clone: Germline is not matched at one junction end, which may reflect a read error. This chain uses TRBV7-9 with TRBJ1-4; no reliable D call. Germline-derived CDR1 and CDR2 are SEHNR and FQNEAQ (reference sequence). This CDR3 comprises 17 residues. CDR3 in amino acids: CSSSATGYHNVDEKLFF. CDR3 DNA sequence: TGTTCCAGCAGCGCAACCGGGTACCACAACGTGGATGAAAAACTGTTTTTT.

The rearrangement uses TRBV6-5 and TRBJ2-7; 7 nucleotides line up with TRBD1. Germline V gives CDR1 MNHEY, CDR2 SVGAGI. CDR3 length: 14 amino acids. The V segment lost 5 bases and the J segment 2 bases; nucleotides outside the gene matches: 6. This CDR3 is CASSPYRGPYEQYF. DNA for the CDR3: TGTGCCAGCAGTCCTTACAGGGGTCCCTACGAGCAGTACTTC.

The genes are TRBV30 and TRBJ1-5; the D is unclear. The length of the CDR3 is 17 residues. Germline lookup yields CDR1 GTSNPN and CDR2 SVGIG (reference sequence). The V end lost 0 bases, the J end lost 1 base, and 16 bases lay between the germline ends. CDR3 nucleotides: TGTGCCTGGAGTGTAAAAAGAGGTTTGACGAGCAATCAGCCCCAGCATTTT. Translated, it gives CAWSVKRGLTSNQPQHF.

The chain recombines TRBV7-2 with TRBJ1-4; D is undetermined. This CDR3 spans 13 amino acids. V was clipped by 5 bases and J by 0 bases, with 4 bases between them. The germline V gene has CDR1 SGHTA and CDR2 FQGNSA. CDR3 protein: CASSVSTNEKLFF. The CDR3 DNA sequence: TGTGCCAGCAGCGTCTCAACTAATGAAAAACTGTTTTTT.

The CDR3 nucleotides are TGTGCCAGCAGGCGGGGCTACGGGGATGGCTACACCTTC. Translation gives CASRRGYGDGYTF. The chain joins TRBV7-8 to TRBJ1-2, with D possibly matching TRBD1 (5 bases). This CDR3 region has 13 residues. The germline V and J ends were trimmed by 6 bases and 6 bases, with 14 bases remaining between them. Germline lookup yields CDR1 SGHVS and CDR2 FQNEAQ.

This chain uses TRBV7-9 with TRBJ2-6; 8 bases line up with TRBD2. CDR3 length: 18 residues. Trimming at V came to 5 bases and at J to 0 bases, leaving 9 bases not matched to a gene. From germline, CDR1 is SEHNR and CDR2 FQNEAQ (reference sequence). The CDR3 loop reads CASSPGLALFSGANVLTF. CDR3 bases: TGTGCCAGCAGCCCCGGACTAGCACTCTTCTCTGGGGCCAACGTCCTGACTTTC. Variable domain in full (rest from reference TRBV7-9 and TRBJ2-6): DTGVSQNPRHKITKRGQNVTFRCDPISEHNRLYWYRQTLGQGPEFLTYFQNEAQLEKSRLLSDRFSAERPKGSFSTLEIQRTEQGDSAMYLCASSPGLALFSGANVLTFGAGSRLTVL.

The chain uses TRBV5-6 and TRBJ2-7; D perhaps matches TRBD2 (5 bases). The germline CDR1 and CDR2 sequences are SGHDT and YYEEEE. V lost 3 bases and J lost 4, with 11 bases in between. This CDR3 is built from 13 residues. CDR3 residues: CASSSQRMYEQYF. The CDR3 region has the DNA TGTGCCAGCAGCTCACAGCGGATGTACGAGCAGTACTTC.

This clone was seen a handful of times. The V call is TRBV5-4, the J call TRBJ2-2, with 9 bases that match TRBD2. The V and J ends lost 4 bases and 6 bases, in that order; junction bases with no gene match: 7. Germline CDR1 is SGHNT and CDR2 is YYREEE (reference sequence). The CDR3 loop spans 15 amino acids. CDR3 residues: CASSPAGGYPGELFF. Written as DNA, the CDR3 is TGTGCCAGCAGCCCCGCGGGGGGGTATCCCGGGGAGCTGTTTTTT.

The rearrangement links TRBV7-7 to TRBJ2-3; D may be TRBD2 (5 bases). CDR3 size: 14 residues. The V end was cut by 6 bases, the J end by 2 bases, with 12 bases between. The V gene's germline CDR1 is SSHAT and CDR2 FNYEAQ (reference sequence). The CDR3 is CASSLLGVTDTQYF. CDR3 in DNA: TGTGCCAGCAGTTTATTGGGAGTCACAGATACGCAGTATTTT.

The CDR3: CASSLVNPGGRSPLHF. The CDR3 region has the DNA TGTGCCAGCAGCTTAGTAAACCCAGGGGGACGATCACCCCTCCACTTT. V usage is TRBV7-8 and J usage is TRBJ1-6; 7 bases map to TRBD1. CDR1 SGHVS and CDR2 FQNEAQ come from the germline V gene. The CDR3 totals 16 residues. The V and J ends lost 1 base and 10 bases, in that order; junction bases with no gene match: 10.

V and J are TRBV10-1 and TRBJ2-1; 8 positions agree with TRBD2. Germline V CDR1 and CDR2: WNHNN, SYGVQD (reference sequence). This CDR3 contains 14 residues. The J segment lost 6 bases and the V segment lost 8 bases, leaving 9 bases of the junction unmatched. This CDR3 is CASGSGSLVNEQFF. CDR3 bases: TGCGCCAGCGGCAGCGGGAGCTTGGTCAATGAGCAGTTCTTC.

The chain employs TRBV18 and TRBJ1-1; 7 bases are a match to TRBD1. Germline-derived CDR1 and CDR2 are KGHSH and LQKENI. With V trimmed by 0 bases and J by 3 bases, 7 bases remained unmatched. This CDR3 spans 16 amino acids. The CDR3 DNA reads as TGTGCCAGCTCACCACCGTACAGGGGCGGCGACACTGAAGCTTTCTTT. Amino acid sequence: CASSPPYRGGDTEAFF.

A few counts support this clone. The V gene is TRBV5-4, the J gene TRBJ2-5, with TRBD1 as a possible D gene (6 bases). The CDR3 length is 14 residues. CDR1 and CDR2 from the germline V gene are SGHNT and YYREEE (reference sequence). Trimming pared 1 base from V and 3 bases from J, leaving 10 bases between. The CDR3 nucleotides read TGTGCCAGCAGCTTGTGGACAGCCGAAGAGACCCAGTACTTC. Protein product: CASSLWTAEETQYF.

The chain recombines TRBV29-1 with TRBJ1-2; D perhaps matches TRBD1 (6 bases). Germline V gene lookup returns CDR1 SQVTM and CDR2 ANQGSEA. CDR3 size: 13 residues. V was pared by 8 bases and J by 2 bases, with 15 bases between. The CDR3 DNA sequence: TGCAGCTCTGGGGGGGGCGCGAACTATGGCTACACCTTC. Protein: CSSGGGANYGYTF.

V is TRBV5-5 and J is TRBJ1-6; the match to TRBD1 covers 9 bases. The CDR3 runs to 16 residues. V lost 2 bases and J lost 10; bases outside the gene matches: 10. From germline, CDR1 is SGHKS and CDR2 YYEKEE (reference sequence). The CDR3 DNA sequence: TGTGCCAGCAGCTTACGAGATGACAGGGGGGACTCACCCCTCCACTTT. This translates into CASSLRDDRGDSPLHF.

This sequence joins TRBV6-5 and TRBJ2-3; TRBD2 matches at 10 bases. The germline gives CDR1 MNHEY, CDR2 SVGAGI. This CDR3 contains 15 residues. The J segment lost 4 bases and the V segment lost 5 bases, leaving 6 bases of the junction unmatched. This CDR3 reads CASSTGTSVADTQYF. Written as DNA, the CDR3 is TGTGCCAGCAGTACCGGGACTAGCGTCGCAGATACGCAGTATTTT.

J is TRBJ2-1 and V is TRBV11-3; 8 bases line up with TRBD1. J was trimmed by 12 bases and V by 1 base; bases with no gene match: 14. The CDR3 is 16 residues long. From germline, CDR1 is SGHNT and CDR2 YENEEA. The CDR3 protein is CASSLGFGTGGFGQFF. The CDR3 DNA reads TGTGCCAGCAGCTTAGGCTTTGGGACAGGTGGTTTTGGGCAGTTCTTC.

This clone appeared a single time. CDR3 DNA sequence: TGTGCCAGCAGCGCAAGACAGCTTACGAACACTGAAGCTTTCTTT. This sequence encodes CASSARQLTNTEAFF. The V and J genes are TRBV9 and TRBJ1-1; possibly TRBD1 for D (5 bases). CDR1 and CDR2 (germline): SGDLS, YYNGEE. Trimming left V 3 bases short and J 1 base short, with 13 bases between. The CDR3 extends over 15 amino acids.

The chain employs TRBV9 and TRBJ2-3; 9 bases map to TRBD2. The germline V gene encodes CDR1 SGDLS and CDR2 YYNGEE. This CDR3 spans 15 amino acids. With V trimmed by 4 bases and J by 6 bases, 9 bases remained unmatched. This CDR3 reads CASSSSGTSSDTQYF. CDR3 in DNA: TGTGCCAGCAGCTCTAGCGGGACTAGCAGTGATACGCAGTATTTT.

The CDR3 DNA reads as TGTGCCTGGACGAGCGGGAGTCTCCTCAATGAGCAGTTCTTC. It yields the protein CAWTSGSLLNEQFF. The rearrangement uses TRBV30 and TRBJ2-1, with 8 bases that match TRBD2. Germline trimming cut 4 bases from V and 6 bases from J; bases unmatched to any gene: 8. The germline CDR1 and CDR2 sequences are GTSNPN and SVGIG (reference sequence). This CDR3 region has 14 residues.